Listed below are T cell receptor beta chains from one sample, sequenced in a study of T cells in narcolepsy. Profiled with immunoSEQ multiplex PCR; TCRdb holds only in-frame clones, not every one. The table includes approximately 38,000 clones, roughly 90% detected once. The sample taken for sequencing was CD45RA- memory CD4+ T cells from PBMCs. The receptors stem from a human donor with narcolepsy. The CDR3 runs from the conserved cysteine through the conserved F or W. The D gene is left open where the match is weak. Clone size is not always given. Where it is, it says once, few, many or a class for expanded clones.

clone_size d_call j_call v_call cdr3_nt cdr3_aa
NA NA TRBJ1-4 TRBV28 TGTGCCAGTGCAGTCCAGCCAACTAATGAAAAACTGTTTTTT CASAVQPTNEKLFF
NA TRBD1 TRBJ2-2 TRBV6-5 TGTGCCAGCAGTAGGACAGGGGACACCGGGGAGCTGTTTTTT CASSRTGDTGELFF
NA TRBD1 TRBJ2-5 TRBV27 TGTGCCAGCAGTTCCCCAACGACAGGGCGAGAGACCCAGTACTTC CASSSPTTGRETQYF
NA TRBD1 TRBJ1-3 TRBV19 TGTGCCACCCGGTACCAGGGGGCCTCTGGAAACACCATATATTTT CATRYQGASGNTIYF
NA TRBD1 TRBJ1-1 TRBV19 TGTGCCAGTAGTTGGGACAGACACACTGAAGCTTTCTTT CASSWDRHTEAFF
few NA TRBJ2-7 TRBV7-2 TGTGCCAGCAGCCACAGCCCCTACTACGAGCAGTACTTC CASSHSPYYEQYF
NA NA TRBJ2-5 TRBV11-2 TGTGCCAGCAGCCCAGACACAACCGGGGGCCAGTACTTC CASSPDTTGGQYF
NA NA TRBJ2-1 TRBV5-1 TGCGCCAGCAGCTTGGCATGGGGGCATGAGCAGTTCTTC CASSLAWGHEQFF
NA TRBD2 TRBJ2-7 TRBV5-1 TGCGCCAGCAGCTTTACTAGCGGGAGTCACGAGCAGTACTTC CASSFTSGSHEQYF
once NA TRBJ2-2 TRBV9 TGTGCCAGCAGTTTTAGGGAAGGCGGGGAGCTGTTTTTT CASSFREGGELFF
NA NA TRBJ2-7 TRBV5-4 TGTGCCAGCAGCTCCGGACCGGTCTCCTACGAGCAGTACTTC CASSSGPVSYEQYF
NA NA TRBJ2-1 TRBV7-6 TGTGCCAGCAGCTCAGGGGAATTTTTCTACAATGAGCAGTTCTTC CASSSGEFFYNEQFF
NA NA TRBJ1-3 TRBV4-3 TGCGCCAGCAGCCAATTCTCTGGAAACACCATATATTTT CASSQFSGNTIYF
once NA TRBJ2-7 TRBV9 TGTGCCAGCAGCGTAGTAGGGGATTATGCTGTCGAGCAGTACTTC CASSVVGDYAVEQYF
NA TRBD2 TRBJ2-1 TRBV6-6 TGTGCCAGCAGAATAGCGGGAGGCTACAATGAGCAGTTCTTC CASRIAGGYNEQFF